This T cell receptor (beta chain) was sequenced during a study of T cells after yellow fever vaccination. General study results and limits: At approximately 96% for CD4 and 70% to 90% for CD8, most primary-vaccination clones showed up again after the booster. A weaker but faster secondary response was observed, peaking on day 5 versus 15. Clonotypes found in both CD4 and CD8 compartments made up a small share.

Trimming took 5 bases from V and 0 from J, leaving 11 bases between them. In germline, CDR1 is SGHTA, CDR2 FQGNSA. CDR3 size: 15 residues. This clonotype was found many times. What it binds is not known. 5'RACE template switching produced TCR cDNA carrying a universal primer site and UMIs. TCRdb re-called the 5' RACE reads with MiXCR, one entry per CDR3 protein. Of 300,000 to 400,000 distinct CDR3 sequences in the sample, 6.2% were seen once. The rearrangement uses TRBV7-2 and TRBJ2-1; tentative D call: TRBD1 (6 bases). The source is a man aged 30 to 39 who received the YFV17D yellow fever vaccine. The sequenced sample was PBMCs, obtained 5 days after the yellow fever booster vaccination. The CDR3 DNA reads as TGTGCCAGCAGCATCACCAGGGGCTCCTACAATGAGCAGTTCTTC. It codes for CASSITRGSYNEQFF.